Sequencing of this T cell receptor beta chain was carried out in a study of response to subunit inactivated influenza vaccine. The CDR3 consists of 15 residues. The ends lost 1 base at V and 8 bases at J; junction bases unmatched: 7. Germline loops: CDR1 MNHEY, CDR2 SVGAGI. Study-wide findings and caveats: With each seasonal influenza vaccination, the authors suggested, few new T cells are recruited.

Details on this clonotype: Its antigen remains unknown.

TCRdb re-called the RT-PCR reads through MiXCR, storing one row per CDR3 protein. The data show under 800,000 distinct CDR3 sequences, 14% seen once. The chain links TRBV6-5 to TRBJ2-1, with 8 bases aligning to TRBD2. This receptor was obtained from a man over 45 who received an inactivated influenza vaccine. The material sequenced was PBMCs from blood, taken around 15 days before vaccination. The CDR3 sequence is CASSYYSGGSDEQFF. The CDR3 nucleotides are TGTGCCAGCAGTTACTATTCGGGAGGGAGCGATGAGCAGTTCTTC.